The 13 T cell receptor beta chains below were found in one sample sequenced in a study of response to subunit inactivated influenza vaccine. TCRdb passed the RT-PCR reads through MiXCR, listing each CDR3 protein once. Of 630,000 or so distinct CDR3 sequences listed, less than 20% were seen once; the top ten hold around a tenth. Sequencing was performed on PBMCs from blood, taken 11 to 12 days after vaccination. Receptors originate from a man aged 45 to 65 who received an inactivated influenza vaccine.

V gene TRBV24-1 combines with J gene TRBJ2-1; the D is unclear. The ends were cut back, 10 bases at V and 0 bases at J, with 12 bases in the middle. Germline CDR1 reads KGHDR; CDR2 reads SFDVKD. The CDR3 loop spans 14 amino acids. The CDR3 DNA sequence: TGTGCCACTGAAGCGAGGAGCTCCTACAATGAGCAGTTCTTC. Its protein is CATEARSSYNEQFF.

V usage is TRBV27 and J usage is TRBJ1-2; no definite D call. The CDR3 sequence is 12 residues long. The germline gives CDR1 MNHEY, CDR2 SMNVEV (reference sequence). V lost 7 bases and J 4 bases, leaving 10 bases between the germline ends. The CDR3 DNA is TGTGCCAGCAAAAATTGGGGCTATGGCTACACCTTC. Translation: CASKNWGYGYTF.

This chain connects TRBV18 to TRBJ1-5; D call uncertain. The CDR3 covers 16 residues. Trimming cost V 0 bases and J 2 bases, with 11 bases left between them. CDR1 and CDR2 from the germline V gene are KGHSH and LQKENI. In DNA form, the CDR3 reads TGTGCCAGCTCACCACCGGGCAGGAACGGCAATCAGCCCCAGCATTTT. It is translated as CASSPPGRNGNQPQHF.

The V and J genes are TRBV18 and TRBJ1-3, with D uncertain. Trimming pared 6 bases from V and 0 bases from J, leaving 15 bases between. Germline loops: CDR1 KGHSH, CDR2 LQKENI. CDR3 length: 16 amino acids. The CDR3 coding sequence is TGTGCCAGCTCGCCTGAAACCTCTTCCTCTGGAAACACCATATATTTT. As protein: CASSPETSSSGNTIYF.

V gene TRBV6-1 combines with J gene TRBJ1-5, with a possible D match to TRBD1 (5 bases). The germline gives CDR1 MNHNS, CDR2 SASEGT. The CDR3 contains 16 residues. The germline V and J ends were trimmed by 7 bases and 1 base, with 17 bases remaining between them. DNA of the CDR3: TGTGCCAGCATGGGGGGAAATAGGTTGAGCAATCAGCCCCAGCATTTT. Its protein product is CASMGGNRLSNQPQHF.

This clonotype was found a few times. This chain uses TRBV27 with TRBJ2-5; D is perhaps TRBD2 (7 bases). CDR1 and CDR2 (germline): MNHEY, SMNVEV (reference sequence). The length of the CDR3 is 15 residues. The V and J ends lost 2 bases and 5 bases respectively, with 15 bases between them. The CDR3 spells CASSLSRGAGETQYF. The DNA of the CDR3 is TGTGCCAGCAGTTTAAGTCGGGGGGCCGGGGAGACCCAGTACTTC.

This clonotype was detected only once. CDR3 DNA: TGTGCCAGCAGTTACTCACAGGCAAAAAGTCCCTATGGCTACACCTTC. Protein sequence: CASSYSQAKSPYGYTF. The rearrangement links TRBV6-5 to TRBJ1-2; D is possibly TRBD1 (5 bases). CDR3 size: 16 residues. Germline values: CDR1 MNHEY, CDR2 SVGAGI. V gave up 0 bases and J gave up 4 bases, with 15 bases separating them.

The table lists this clonotype with many counts. This chain uses TRBV5-1 with TRBJ2-3, with TRBD1 as a possible D gene (5 bases). This CDR3 contains 14 residues. CDR1 is SGHRS, CDR2 YFSETQ, per germline. Trimming stripped 2 bases from V and 2 bases from J, with 9 bases between. The CDR3 here is CASSFQGNTDTQYF. The DNA of the CDR3 is TGCGCCAGCAGCTTCCAGGGAAACACAGATACGCAGTATTTT.

The chain combines TRBV12-3 or TRBV12-4 with TRBJ2-7, with 7 bases that match TRBD2. V shed 4 bases and J 1 base; nucleotides not matched to a gene: 4. The CDR3 has 14 amino acids. The CDR3 sequence: CASSWWEGSYEQYF. The CDR3 DNA reads as TGTGCCAGCAGTTGGTGGGAGGGTTCCTACGAGCAGTACTTC.

The chain links TRBV28 to TRBJ2-7, with 8 bases aligning to TRBD2. Germline V gives CDR1 MDHEN, CDR2 SYDVKM. The CDR3 runs 12 residues. V dropped 11 bases and J dropped 2; count of bases not matched to a gene: 5. CDR3 DNA sequence: TGTGCCCACAGCGGGAGTGCCTACGAGCAGTACTTC. Translated: CAHSGSAYEQYF.

V and J are TRBV5-1 and TRBJ2-6; the match to TRBD1 covers 7 bases. This CDR3 is built from 22 residues. Per germline, CDR1 SGHRS and CDR2 YFSETQ. With V trimmed by 0 bases and J by 0 bases, 18 bases remained unmatched. CDR3 nucleotide sequence: TGCGCCAGCAGCTTGGCGAAAGAACAGGGGCGCGCGGTGAGCTCTGGGGCCAACGTCCTGACTTTC. It encodes CASSLAKEQGRAVSSGANVLTF.

This chain uses TRBV12-3 or TRBV12-4 with TRBJ2-4; D may be TRBD2 (6 bases). This CDR3 has 16 residues. Trimming took off 1 base at V and 0 bases at J, with 10 bases between the two ends. CDR3 sequence reads: CASSLGGRLAKNIQYF. The DNA for the CDR3 is TGTGCCAGCAGTTTAGGAGGGAGGCTAGCCAAAAACATTCAGTACTTC.

J is TRBJ2-7 and V is TRBV19, with 8 positions matching TRBD1. This CDR3 has 15 residues. V was pared by 6 bases and J by 1 base, with 8 bases of the junction left unmatched. Germline CDR1 LNHDA, CDR2 SQIVND (reference sequence). The CDR3: CASSLYRDRSYEQYF. The CDR3 DNA follows: TGTGCCAGTAGCCTCTACCGGGACAGGTCCTACGAGCAGTACTTC. The full variable domain, its missing parts supplied by reference TRBV19 and TRBJ2-7, is DGGITQSPKYLFRKEGQNVTLSCEQNLNHDAMYWYRQDPGQGLRLIYYSQIVNDFQKGDIAEGYSVSREKKESFPLTVTSAQKNPTAFYLCASSLYRDRSYEQYFGPGTRLTVT.